The source of this T cell receptor (beta chain) is a study of low-dose radiotherapy and immunotherapy resistance in tumors. Described time point: before trial treatment. Alpha and beta chains were covered, as first-strand cDNA relied on TRAV- and TRBV-specific primers. With a V-primer adapter and a constant-region primer, TCRs were amplified for roughly 21 PCR cycles. In TCRdb, the reads were re-called with MiXCR into one record per CDR3 protein. The sample shows 64,000 or so distinct CDR3 sequences, about a quarter of them seen only once. This clonotype was sampled from a male donor with rectosigmoid adenocarcinoma. The sequencing used PBMCs, collected before treatment.

The CDR3 region is CASSSFPGLAGSTDTQYF. CDR3 coding DNA: TGTGCCAGCAGTTCCTTCCCTGGACTAGCGGGGTCCACAGATACGCAGTATTTT. The V call is TRBV6-2 or TRBV6-3, the J call TRBJ2-3, with 12 nucleotides matching TRBD2. V shed 4 bases and J 2 bases; nucleotides not matched to a gene: 10. The germline V gene encodes CDR1 MNHEY and CDR2 SVGEGT. The CDR3 is 18 amino acids.